A selection of T cell receptor beta chains follows, all from one sample in a study of T cells in Graves' hyperthyroidism and ophthalmopathy. TCRdb processed the multiplex PCR reads anew with MiXCR; each CDR3 protein has one entry. The table lists about 360,000 distinct CDR3 sequences, 13% of them singletons, with around 9.2% in the top ten. The specimen sequenced was blood. The receptors were gathered from a woman aged 18-29 years with Graves' hyperthyroidism. Both conserved end residues are part of each CDR3. A D gene is named only where the DNA matches it firmly. Only some rows state a clone size, as once, few, many or a class for expanded clones.

TRBV28	NA	13	many	TRBJ2-5	CASSLQHQETQYF	TGTGCCAGCAGTTTACAGCACCAAGAGACCCAGTACTTC
TRBV6-1	NA	14	many	TRBJ1-6	CASSLVRDNSPLHF	TGTGCCAGCAGCCTGGTCAGGGATAATTCACCCCTCCACTTT
TRBV3-1	TRBD1	15	NA	TRBJ2-2	CASSQGGTGTGELFF	TGTGCCAGCAGCCAAGGGGGGACAGGGACCGGGGAGCTGTTTTTT
TRBV12-3/TRBV12-4	TRBD1	15	many	TRBJ1-2	CASSLSGQVAYGYTF	TGTGCCAGCAGTTTATCCGGACAGGTGGCCTATGGCTACACCTTC
TRBV15	TRBD1	14	many	TRBJ2-5	CATSDRGTEETQYF	TGTGCCACCAGCGACAGGGGCACCGAAGAGACCCAGTACTTC
TRBV24-1	NA	14	many	TRBJ2-2	CATSELARTGELFF	TGTGCCACCAGTGAGCTCGCTAGGACCGGGGAGCTGTTTTTT
TRBV20-1	TRBD1	15	NA	TRBJ1-2	CSARDQTGTNCGYTF	TGCAGTGCTAGAGACCAGACAGGGACGAACTGTGGCTACACCTTC
TRBV20-1	NA	13	many	TRBJ1-1	CSAYNLGDTEAFF	TGCAGTGCTTACAATTTGGGGGACACTGAAGCTTTCTTT
TRBV19	NA	13	NA	TRBJ1-6	CASSEPFYSPLHF	TGTGCCAGTAGCGAACCCTTCTACTCACCCCTCCACTTT
TRBV30	NA	13	NA	TRBJ1-1	CAWSLGPWAEAFF	TGTGCCTGGAGTTTGGGGCCGTGGGCTGAAGCTTTCTTT
TRBV27	NA	12	many	TRBJ1-5	CGTGLLNQPQHF	TGTGGCACGGGACTCTTGAATCAGCCCCAGCATTTT
TRBV27	NA	15	many	TRBJ2-1	CASSFYQSSYNEQFF	TGTGCCAGCAGCTTCTATCAAAGCTCCTACAATGAGCAGTTCTTC
TRBV11-2	TRBD1	20	many	TRBJ2-1	CASDTTRRGDSRSSYNEQFF	TGTGCCAGCGACACGACCCGACGAGGGGACAGTCGGAGCTCCTACAATGAGCAGTTCTTC
TRBV6-1	NA	12	many	TRBJ2-7	CASSDAVYEQYF	TGTGCCAGCAGTGATGCGGTCTACGAGCAGTACTTC
TRBV7-2	NA	16	many	TRBJ1-5	CASSLRAGVSNQPQHF	TGTGCCAGCAGCTTAAGAGCCGGAGTTAGCAATCAGCCCCAGCATTTT
TRBV12-3/TRBV12-4	TRBD2	15	many	TRBJ2-1	CASSHGAGGSNEQFF	TGTGCCAGCAGCCACGGGGCGGGGGGTAGTAATGAGCAGTTCTTC
TRBV27	NA	17	many	TRBJ1-1	CASSPPSIRGMNTEAFF	TGTGCCAGCAGTCCCCCCTCGATCCGGGGAATGAACACTGAAGCTTTCTTT
TRBV28	NA	15	many	TRBJ1-2	CASSLSWGGDYGYTF	TGTGCCAGCAGTTTAAGTTGGGGTGGGGACTATGGCTACACCTTC
TRBV2	NA	14	NA	TRBJ1-1	CASSGGEMNTEAFF	TGTGCCAGCAGTGGAGGAGAGATGAACACTGAAGCTTTCTTT
TRBV15	NA	14	many	TRBJ1-5	CATSRQVSNQPQHF	TGTGCCACCAGCAGACAGGTTTCCAATCAGCCCCAGCATTTT
TRBV12-3/TRBV12-4	NA	13	many	TRBJ1-5	CASMDYSNQPQHF	TGTGCCAGCATGGATTATAGCAATCAGCCCCAGCATTTT
TRBV28	NA	12	NA	TRBJ2-7	CASSYGGGEQYF	TGTGCCAGCAGTTACGGGGGAGGCGAGCAGTACTTC
TRBV20-1	NA	14	many	TRBJ1-1	CSARDRGPLSSAFF	TGCAGTGCTAGAGATAGGGGACCTCTTTCCTCGGCTTTCTTT
TRBV9	TRBD2	15	few	TRBJ2-2	CASKPAGVNTGELFF	TGTGCCAGCAAACCAGCGGGGGTAAACACCGGGGAGCTGTTTTTT
TRBV7-8	TRBD2	16	many	TRBJ2-7	CASSLALSGRKYEQYF	TGTGCCAGCAGCTTAGCGCTAAGCGGGAGAAAATACGAGCAGTACTTC
TRBV7-9	NA	16	NA	TRBJ2-7	CASSLAPGIGAYEQYF	TGTGCCAGCAGCTTAGCCCCCGGGATAGGGGCCTACGAGCAGTACTTC
TRBV6-2/TRBV6-3	NA	12	NA	TRBJ2-1	CASSWAGNEQFF	TGTGCCAGCAGTTGGGCCGGCAATGAGCAGTTCTTC
TRBV7-9	NA	11	few	TRBJ2-1	CASSFLGEQFF	TGTGCCAGCAGTTTTCTGGGTGAGCAGTTCTTC
TRBV15	NA	14	few	TRBJ2-2	CATSRDRVVGELFF	TGTGCCACCAGCAGAGATAGGGTTGTCGGGGAGCTGTTTTTT
TRBV5-1	NA	14	many	TRBJ1-1	CASSASQGNTEAFF	TGCGCCAGCAGCGCAAGTCAGGGGAACACTGAAGCTTTCTTT
TRBV27	TRBD1	16	NA	TRBJ1-5	CASSLGSGQGGQPQHF	TGTGCCAGCAGTTTAGGTTCAGGACAGGGTGGTCAGCCCCAGCATTTT